The 14 T cell receptor beta chains given below trace back to one sample, sequenced in a study of identical twins listed by TCRdb under 2016. Preparation of the library involved 5' RACE. Data came from an Illumina HiSeq 2000. Clones were called with MiXCR by TCRdb after fastp trimmed the public reads at Q25, and only in-frame beta chains were retained. Under each unique CDR3 protein, matching rows form one entry showing the most common genes and DNA. Present in this sample are under 500,000 distinct CDR3 sequences, roughly 13% of which were seen just once. Approximately 0.98% of the sample lies in the top ten. The data also belong to a second study, concerning yellow fever vaccine responses in identical twins.

Sample: CD4+ T cells sorted from blood. These receptor sequences come from a woman in her late teens or twenties in good health.

This clonotype was detected only a few times. This chain joins TRBV5-1 and TRBJ2-7, with TRBD2 identical over 8 bases. Unmatched junction bases numbered 7, after V lost 3 bases and J lost 2 bases. Germline assignment: CDR1 SGHRS and CDR2 YFSETQ. CDR3 length: 15 amino acids. CDR3 bases: TGCGCCAGCAGCTCGATAGCGGGACCTACCTACGAGCAGTACTTC. It specifies CASSSIAGPTYEQYF.

V usage is TRBV14 and J usage is TRBJ2-1; 7 nucleotides agree with TRBD1. Germline values: CDR1 SGHDN, CDR2 FVKESK. V lost 8 bases, J lost 2 bases, and 6 bases stayed unmatched. This CDR3 has 14 residues. This CDR3 reads CASHSQGAYNEQFF. DNA for the CDR3: TGTGCCAGCCACAGCCAGGGGGCCTACAATGAGCAGTTCTTC.

This clonotype was counted only a few times. The chain is built from TRBV6-1 and TRBJ1-5, with 9 bases fitting TRBD1. The length of the CDR3 is 14 residues. Germline assignment: CDR1 MNHNS and CDR2 SASEGT. J was trimmed by 5 bases and V by 7 bases; bases with no gene match: 6. CDR3 sequence (DNA): TGTGCCAGCAAGGACAGGGGACGGGATCAGCCCCAGCATTTT. It yields the protein CASKDRGRDQPQHF.

The chain combines TRBV12-3 or TRBV12-4 with TRBJ1-2; 7 bases match TRBD1. V shed 2 bases, J shed 4 bases, and the junction held 10 bases outside the gene matches. The CDR3 is 16 amino acids. CDR3 residues: CASSLKGGRGGYGYTF. In DNA form, the CDR3 reads TGTGCCAGCAGTTTAAAGGGGGGCAGGGGGGGCTATGGCTACACCTTC.

The chain links TRBV3-1 to TRBJ2-7; D may correspond to TRBD1 or TRBD2 (6 bases each). V dropped 0 bases and J dropped 0 bases, with 18 bases sitting between them. The CDR3 sequence is 18 residues long. Germline assignment: CDR1 LGHDT and CDR2 YNNKEL (reference sequence). DNA for the CDR3: TGTGCCAGCAGCCAAGATTGGAGGGACCGGGACACCTCCTACGAGCAGTACTTC. Translated: CASSQDWRDRDTSYEQYF.

This clonotype was detected many times. The J gene is TRBJ1-1, the V gene TRBV29-1; 7 bases are shared with TRBD1. Germline CDR1 reads SQVTM; CDR2 reads ANQGSEA. V dropped 4 bases and J dropped 1; count of bases not matched to a gene: 3. The CDR3 sequence is 13 residues long. In DNA, the CDR3 is TGCAGCGTTGTAGGACAGGCGAACACTGAAGCTTTCTTT. This sequence encodes CSVVGQANTEAFF.

The chain joins TRBV19 to TRBJ2-6; 11 positions agree with TRBD2. From germline, CDR1 is LNHDA and CDR2 SQIVND (reference sequence). This CDR3 is 20 amino acids long. The J segment lost 0 bases and the V segment lost 0 bases, leaving 7 bases of the junction unmatched. CDR3 nucleotides: TGTGCCAGTAGTATAGATCGGTCCGGGACTAGCGGCTCTGGGGCCAACGTCCTGACTTTC. This gives the protein CASSIDRSGTSGSGANVLTF.

Only a few counts were recorded for this clonotype. V is TRBV7-2 and J is TRBJ2-7; D is unclear. V shed 3 bases and J shed 2 bases, with 11 bases lying between them. The V gene's germline CDR1 is SGHTA and CDR2 FQGNSA. CDR3 length: 14 amino acids. The CDR3 loop is CASSFGRRAYEQYF. The CDR3, as DNA: TGTGCCAGCAGCTTTGGCAGGAGAGCCTACGAGCAGTACTTC. Variable domain in full (rest from reference TRBV7-2 and TRBJ2-7): GAGVSQSPSNKVTEKGKDVELRCDPISGHTALYWYRQSLGQGLEFLIYFQGNSAPDKSGLPSDRFSAERTGGSVSTLTIQRTQQEDSAVYLCASSFGRRAYEQYFGPGTRLTVT.

The sample holds many counts of this clonotype. This rearrangement joins TRBV14 to TRBJ2-7; either TRBD1 or TRBD2 may supply D (5 bases each). The CDR3 totals 14 residues. CDR1 is SGHDN and CDR2 is FVKESK in the germline V gene. V was clipped by 4 bases and J by 1 base, with 11 bases between them. In nucleotides, the CDR3 is TGTGCCAGCAGCCCAACCGGGGCTTCCTACGAGCAGTACTTC. Translated, it gives CASSPTGASYEQYF.

This chain joins TRBV6-2 or TRBV6-3 and TRBJ2-1; no firm D call. From germline, CDR1 is MNHEY and CDR2 SVGEGT. This CDR3 spans 15 amino acids. The ends were cut back, 0 bases at V and 0 bases at J, with 6 bases in the middle. CDR3 nucleotides: TGTGCCAGCAGTTACTCTAGGATCTCCTACAATGAGCAGTTCTTC. As protein: CASSYSRISYNEQFF.

This clonotype was picked up a small number of times. This chain connects TRBV20-1 to TRBJ1-1; D is unresolved. V lost 1 base to trimming and J lost 7 bases, with 7 bases between them. The CDR3 spans 11 residues. From germline, CDR1 is DFQATT and CDR2 SNEGSKA (reference sequence). The CDR3 sequence: CSARAAGEAFF. The CDR3 region has the DNA TGCAGTGCTAGAGCGGCGGGTGAAGCTTTCTTT.

This clonotype was counted only a few times. The chain employs TRBV7-3 and TRBJ2-5, with TRBD1 matching 12 bases. Unmatched junction bases numbered 7, after V lost 6 bases and J lost 5 bases. The V gene's germline CDR1 is SGHTA and CDR2 FQGTGA. The CDR3 runs to 15 residues. CDR3 in amino acids: CASSRDRGRGETQYF. CDR3 nucleotides: TGTGCCAGCAGTAGGGACAGGGGGCGCGGGGAGACCCAGTACTTC.

A few counts support this clonotype. This sequence joins TRBV6-1 and TRBJ2-3, with 9 bases that match TRBD2. Unmatched junction bases numbered 13, after V lost 6 bases and J lost 3 bases. Germline CDR1 reads MNHNS; CDR2 reads SASEGT. The CDR3 extends over 17 amino acids. CDR3 sequence (DNA): TGTGCCAGCAGAAAGCCGGGACTAGCCTCGATTACAGATACGCAGTATTTT. This codes for CASRKPGLASITDTQYF.

Many counts were recorded for this clonotype. This chain links TRBV3-1 with TRBJ2-1; 8 bases are a match to TRBD1. CDR3 size: 13 residues. After removal of 7 bases from V and 3 bases from J, the junction contained 2 bases not matched to a gene. Germline V gene lookup returns CDR1 LGHDT and CDR2 YNNKEL (reference sequence). In DNA form, the CDR3 reads TGTGCCAGCAAGGGACAGGTCTACAATGAGCAGTTCTTC. The encoded protein is CASKGQVYNEQFF.